One sample yielded the 19 T cell receptor beta chains listed below, sequenced in a study of response to subunit inactivated influenza vaccine. TCRdb ran MiXCR on the RT-PCR reads and lists one entry per CDR3 protein. The sample yields more than 400,000 distinct CDR3 sequences, about 7.2% seen once. The specimen was PBMCs from blood, collected about 24 months after vaccination. These receptors all come from a man aged 50 to 69 who received an inactivated influenza vaccine.

There are many counts of this clonotype. This chain joins TRBV29-1 and TRBJ2-1, with D uncertain. Germline V gene sequence: CDR1 SQVTM, CDR2 ANQGSEA. The CDR3 length is 15 residues. V was shortened by 3 bases and J by 4 bases, with 16 bases between the two germline ends. CDR3 loop: CSVDSLRPEYNEQFF. Written as DNA, the CDR3 is TGCAGCGTTGATAGCCTTCGCCCCGAATACAATGAGCAGTTCTTC.

This rearrangement joins TRBV13 to TRBJ2-1; 13 bases match TRBD2. The CDR3 extends over 14 amino acids. The V and J ends lost 5 bases and 10 bases, in that order; junction bases with no gene match: 5. Germline V gene sequence: CDR1 PRHDT, CDR2 FYEKMQ (reference sequence). The CDR3 spells CASSRGLAGAEQFF. CDR3 coding DNA: TGTGCCAGCAGCCGTGGACTAGCGGGGGCCGAGCAGTTCTTC.

The genes are TRBV29-1 and TRBJ1-4, with unresolved D. The CDR3 sequence is 16 residues long. The germline V gene encodes CDR1 SQVTM and CDR2 ANQGSEA. The V end lost 3 bases, the J end lost 7 bases, and 21 bases lay between the germline ends. CDR3: CSVDCPYGDPIEKLFF. The CDR3, as DNA: TGCAGCGTTGACTGTCCCTACGGTGACCCAATTGAAAAACTGTTTTTT. Drawing the rest from reference TRBV29-1 and TRBJ1-4, the complete variable domain is SAVISQKPSRDICQRGTSLTIQCQVDSQVTMMFWYRQQPGQSLTLIATANQGSEATYESGFVIDKFPISRPNLTFSTLTVSNMSPEDSSIYLCSVDCPYGDPIEKLFFGSGTQLSVL.

This clonotype was detected ten times or more. The V and J genes are TRBV6-1 and TRBJ1-5; no reliable D call. The CDR3 runs to 15 residues. CDR1 is MNHNS, CDR2 SASEGT, per germline. V was clipped by 5 bases and J by 0 bases, with 11 bases between them. For the CDR3, the DNA is TGTGCCAGCAGTCCTACGAAAACTAGCAATCAGCCCCAGCATTTT. It specifies CASSPTKTSNQPQHF.

For the CDR3, the DNA is TGTGCCACATCAAACCGGGACCCGTGGAGCACAGATACGCAGTATTTT. Its protein product is CATSNRDPWSTDTQYF. The V call is TRBV11-1, the J call TRBJ2-3; D possibly matches TRBD1 or TRBD2 (5 bases each). The CDR3 contains 16 residues. Germline V gives CDR1 SGHAT, CDR2 FQDESV (reference sequence). The V end lost 10 bases, the J end lost 0 bases, and 20 bases lay between the germline ends.

This clonotype occurred many times. The chain employs TRBV18 and TRBJ1-1; the D is unclear. The CDR3 covers 13 residues. Trimming shortened V by 3 bases and J by 3 bases, and 8 bases separated the two germline ends. Per germline, CDR1 KGHSH and CDR2 LQKENI. This CDR3 reads CASSPFQYTEAFF. CDR3 DNA sequence: TGTGCCAGCTCACCGTTCCAGTACACTGAAGCTTTCTTT.

This clonotype was counted at least ten times. The V gene is TRBV12-3 or TRBV12-4, the J gene TRBJ2-7; D perhaps matches TRBD2 (6 bases). V was pared by 3 bases and J by 3 bases, with 12 bases between. This CDR3 is built from 14 residues. Here the CDR3 DNA reads TGTGCCAGCAGTTTCAACGGGAGAGACTACGAGCAGTACTTC. Translation gives CASSFNGRDYEQYF.

The chain has TRBV3-1 and TRBJ1-3; TRBD1 matches at 9 bases. This CDR3 has 15 residues. CDR1 is LGHDT and CDR2 is YNNKEL in the germline V gene (reference sequence). V dropped 4 bases and J dropped 2; count of bases not matched to a gene: 3. The chain's CDR3 is CASSRDRAAGNTIYF. The CDR3 DNA reads TGTGCCAGCAGCCGGGACAGGGCTGCTGGAAACACCATATATTTT.

This clonotype appeared many times. The chain employs TRBV11-2 and TRBJ2-3, with TRBD2 identical over 7 bases. Germline CDR1 reads SGHAT; CDR2 reads FQNNGV. V lost 0 bases, J lost 14 bases, and 8 bases stayed unmatched. The CDR3 runs to 13 residues. The CDR3 DNA is TGTGCCAGCAGCTTAGAGGGGGGGTCCCTTTCGTATTTT. It codes for CASSLEGGSLSYF.

This clonotype has ten or more counts. V gene TRBV15 combines with J gene TRBJ2-3, with D perhaps TRBD1 (6 bases). The CDR3 loop spans 16 amino acids. Germline-derived CDR1 and CDR2 are LNHNV and YYDKDF (reference sequence). The ends were cut back, 6 bases at V and 4 bases at J, with 20 bases in the middle. The CDR3 sequence is CATRMDHRDRADTQYF. The CDR3 DNA sequence: TGTGCCACCAGGATGGACCACAGGGACCGCGCAGATACGCAGTATTTT.

The rearrangement links TRBV7-6 to TRBJ2-1, with a possible D match to TRBD2 (5 bases). V lost 2 bases to trimming and J lost 5 bases, with 19 bases between them. The length of the CDR3 is 17 residues. The germline gives CDR1 SGHVS, CDR2 FNYEAQ. CDR3 residues: CASSLRTRGLSNNEQFF. Here the CDR3 DNA reads TGTGCCAGCAGCTTAAGAACCCGAGGACTCTCGAACAATGAGCAGTTCTTC.

The V gene is TRBV6-1, the J gene TRBJ2-7, with D hard to call. Germline V gives CDR1 MNHNS, CDR2 SASEGT. V lost 6 bases, J lost 3 bases, and 15 bases lay in between. The CDR3 extends over 14 amino acids. CDR3 loop: CASRPRISFYEQYF. DNA of the CDR3: TGTGCCAGCAGGCCAAGGATTAGCTTCTACGAGCAGTACTTC.

In this sample, this clonotype turned up many times. The DNA for the CDR3 is TGCAGCTCCGGGGACGGGGGGAATGAGCAGTTCTTC. Its translation is CSSGDGGNEQFF. J is TRBJ2-1 and V is TRBV29-1, with TRBD2 matching 7 bases. After removal of 8 bases from V and 7 bases from J, the junction contained 8 bases not matched to a gene. This CDR3 region has 12 residues. CDR1 and CDR2 from the germline V gene are SQVTM and ANQGSEA.

The table lists this clonotype with a few counts. This chain joins TRBV4-2 and TRBJ2-1; TRBD2 matches 14 bases. After removal of 4 bases from V and 2 bases from J, the junction contained 10 bases not matched to a gene. The CDR3 length is 19 residues. The germline V gene encodes CDR1 LGHNA and CDR2 YNFKEQ. The CDR3: CASSLGTSGSTRPYNEQFF. CDR3 sequence (DNA): TGTGCCAGCAGCCTAGGGACTAGCGGGAGTACACGCCCCTACAATGAGCAGTTCTTC.

The chain employs TRBV20-1 and TRBJ2-7; D not resolved. The CDR3 covers 13 residues. The V and J ends lost 6 bases and 0 bases respectively, with 12 bases between them. Germline V gene sequence: CDR1 DFQATT, CDR2 SNEGSKA (reference sequence). The CDR3: CSAQDRPSYEQYF. The CDR3 DNA reads TGCAGTGCCCAGGACCGCCCCTCCTACGAGCAGTACTTC.

The chain recombines TRBV20-1 with TRBJ2-1; 9 bases match TRBD1. The CDR3 loop spans 13 amino acids. Looked up from germline, CDR1 is DFQATT and CDR2 is SNEGSKA (reference sequence). J was trimmed by 7 bases and V by 6 bases; bases with no gene match: 7. The CDR3 sequence is CSAPRQGGNEQFF. The CDR3 nucleotides are TGCAGTGCCCCGCGACAGGGGGGTAATGAGCAGTTCTTC.

The chain uses TRBV7-8 and TRBJ2-7; TRBD2 matches 9 bases. The CDR3 covers 18 residues. The V segment lost 0 bases and the J segment 0 bases; nucleotides outside the gene matches: 9. The germline gives CDR1 SGHVS, CDR2 FQNEAQ. The chain's CDR3 is CASSLALAGTSSSYEQYF. Written as DNA, the CDR3 is TGTGCCAGCAGCTTAGCGCTAGCGGGAACAAGTAGCTCCTACGAGCAGTACTTC.

In DNA, the CDR3 is TGTGCCAGCAGCTACGCCCCGGGACTAGCGACAGATACGCAGTATTTT. Protein product: CASSYAPGLATDTQYF. The genes are TRBV9 and TRBJ2-3, with 10 bases lining up with TRBD2. Trimming cost V 4 bases and J 3 bases; bases outside gene matches: 8. Germline-derived CDR1 and CDR2 are SGDLS and YYNGEE. The CDR3 sequence is 16 residues long.

The chain links TRBV20-1 to TRBJ2-5, with 11 bases lining up with TRBD2. There are 15 residues in the CDR3. Germline V gene sequence: CDR1 DFQATT, CDR2 SNEGSKA (reference sequence). After removal of 5 bases from V and 4 bases from J, the junction contained 9 bases not matched to a gene. CDR3 in DNA: TGCAGTGCTGCAAATAGCGGGGGGGTTTCAGAGACCCAGTACTTC. This gives the protein CSAANSGGVSETQYF.